These T cell receptor beta chains were read from a single sample in a study of radiotherapy plus CTLA-4 blockade in lung cancer. TCRdb keeps only in-frame clones here, not all; method: immunoSEQ multiplex PCR. The sample lists about 72,000 clones; under 85% were seen once. Source: peripheral blood, taken from a patient treated with radiotherapy plus ipilimumab. The receptors come from a human donor with non-small cell lung cancer who had a partial response to radiotherapy plus ipilimumab. Each CDR3 is given with its conserved first and last residue. D genes are given only for firm matches. Size is omitted from some rows. Given values are once, few, many or a class for expanded clones.

-,-,TRBV19,TRBJ1-2,12,TGTGCCACCCGAGACAGGAACTATGGCTACACCTTC,CATRDRNYGYTF
TRBD1,-,TRBV7-9,TRBJ2-7,16,TGTGCCAGCAGCTCCGCGGGACAGGGGCTCTCCTACGAGCAGTACTTC,CASSSAGQGLSYEQYF
TRBD2,-,TRBV7-3,TRBJ2-3,14,TGTGCCAGCAGCGCTCTAGCGGGACCAGATACGCAGTATTTT,CASSALAGPDTQYF
-,-,TRBV19,TRBJ2-1,14,TGTGCCAGTAGTAAAGGGGCCACCTACAATGAGCAGTTCTTC,CASSKGATYNEQFF
-,once,TRBV2,TRBJ1-5,14,TGTGCCAGCAGTTCGGTTGGTATGAATCAGCCCCAGCATTTT,CASSSVGMNQPQHF
-,once,TRBV28,TRBJ1-1,15,TGTGCCAGCAGTCCCGCGTTTAAGCCCTACACTGAAGCTTTCTTT,CASSPAFKPYTEAFF
-,-,TRBV7-8,TRBJ2-5,12,TGTGCCAGCCTCGAGGGCCAGGAGACCCAGTACTTC,CASLEGQETQYF
TRBD1,-,TRBV6-5,TRBJ2-1,12,TGTGCCAGCGGCAACAGGGGAAACGAGCAGTTCTTC,CASGNRGNEQFF
TRBD1,-,TRBV9,TRBJ1-5,14,TGTGCCAGCAGCCCGGGACAGGCAAATCAGCCCCAGCATTTT,CASSPGQANQPQHF
TRBD1,few,TRBV10-3,TRBJ2-3,15,TGTGCCATCAGTCCCAGACAGGGGCGCACAGATACGCAGTATTTT,CAISPRQGRTDTQYF
TRBD1,-,TRBV30,TRBJ2-6,13,TGTGCCGGCCCGGGACAGGGGGCCAACGTCCTGACTTTC,CAGPGQGANVLTF
-,-,TRBV11-2,TRBJ2-7,15,TGTGCCAGCAGCCCGGGTCCCTTGAGCTCCTACGAGCAGTACTTC,CASSPGPLSSYEQYF
TRBD1,-,TRBV27,TRBJ1-5,18,TGTGCCAGCAGTAAGGGGGGGCAGGGGGCAAGAATGGGTCAGCCCCAGCATTTT,CASSKGGQGARMGQPQHF
-,-,TRBV5-1,TRBJ1-1,15,TGCGCCAGCAGCCAACGCGGGGCCCAAAACACTGAAGCTTTCTTT,CASSQRGAQNTEAFF
TRBD1,-,TRBV27,TRBJ2-2,15,TGTGCCAGCAGTCTTGACAGGGGGAACACCGGGGAGCTGTTTTTT,CASSLDRGNTGELFF
TRBD1,-,TRBV18,TRBJ2-5,14,TGTGCCAGCTCCCTCGGACAGGTACAAGAGACCCAGTACTTC,CASSLGQVQETQYF
TRBD2,-,TRBV5-6,TRBJ2-2,16,TGTGCCAGCATCAAACAAGGACTAGTTCGGACCGGGGAGCTGTTTTTT,CASIKQGLVRTGELFF
-,-,TRBV4-2,TRBJ2-2,17,TGTGCCAGCAGCCAAGAGGGGCTAGCGTCGAACACCGGGGAGCTGTTTTTT,CASSQEGLASNTGELFF
TRBD1,-,TRBV27,TRBJ2-1,19,TGTGCCAGCAGTTTATCAGGGGGCGCCACGGTGGCCCGCCGACGGGAGCAGTTCTTC,CASSLSGGATVARRREQFF
TRBD2,-,TRBV5-1,TRBJ2-5,17,TGCGCCAGCAGCTCGCCACCGACTAGCGGGATAAAAGAGACCCAGTACTTC,CASSSPPTSGIKETQYF